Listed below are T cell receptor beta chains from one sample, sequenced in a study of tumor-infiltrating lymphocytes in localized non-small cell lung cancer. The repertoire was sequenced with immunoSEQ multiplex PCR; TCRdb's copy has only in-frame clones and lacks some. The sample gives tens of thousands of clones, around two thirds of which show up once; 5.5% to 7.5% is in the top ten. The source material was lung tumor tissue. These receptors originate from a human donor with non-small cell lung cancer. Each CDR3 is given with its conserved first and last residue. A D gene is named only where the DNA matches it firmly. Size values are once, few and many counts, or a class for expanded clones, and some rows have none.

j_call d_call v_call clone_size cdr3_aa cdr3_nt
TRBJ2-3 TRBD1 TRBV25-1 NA CASEGQGTDTQYF TGTGCCAGCGAAGGACAGGGCACAGATACGCAGTATTTT
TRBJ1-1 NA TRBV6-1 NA CASSLDKGNTEAFF TGTGCCAGCAGCCTGGACAAAGGGAACACTGAAGCTTTCTTT
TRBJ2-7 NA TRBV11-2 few CASSPDSYEQYF TGTGCCAGCAGCCCGGACAGCTACGAGCAGTACTTC
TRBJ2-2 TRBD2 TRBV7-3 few CASSPVAGDTGELFF TGTGCCAGCAGCCCTGTTGCGGGGGACACCGGGGAGCTGTTTTTT
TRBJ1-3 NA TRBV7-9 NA CASSPAGGIRNTIYF TGTGCCAGCAGCCCCGCCGGGGGAATCAGAAACACCATATATTTT
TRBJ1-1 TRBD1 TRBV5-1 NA CASSLAPGTGDEAFF TGCGCCAGCAGCTTGGCTCCCGGGACAGGGGATGAAGCTTTCTTT
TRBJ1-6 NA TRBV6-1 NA CASSEFWGRVDSPLHF TGTGCCAGCAGTGAATTTTGGGGGCGCGTCGATTCACCCCTCCACTTT
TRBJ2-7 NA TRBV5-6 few CASSLPSSYEQYF TGTGCCAGCAGCTTGCCCAGCTCCTACGAGCAGTACTTC
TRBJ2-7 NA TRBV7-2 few CASSALYEQYF TGTGCCAGCAGCGCTTTATACGAGCAGTACTTC
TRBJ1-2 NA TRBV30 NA CAWKGLGGYTF TGTGCCTGGAAGGGGCTAGGTGGCTACACCTTC
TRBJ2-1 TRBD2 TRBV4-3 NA CASSQDSPWLAGSNEQFF TGCGCCAGCAGCCAAGATAGCCCTTGGCTAGCGGGGAGCAATGAGCAGTTCTTC
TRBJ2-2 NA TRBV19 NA CASRLGEAGELFF TGTGCCAGTAGGTTGGGGGAAGCCGGGGAGCTGTTTTTT
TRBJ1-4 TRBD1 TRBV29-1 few CSVVMGPGGLTNEKLFF TGCAGCGTTGTCATGGGCCCAGGGGGCCTAACTAATGAAAAACTGTTTTTT
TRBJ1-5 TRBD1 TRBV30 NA CAWSPDAGGAQPQHF TGTGCCTGGAGTCCCGACGCAGGGGGGGCTCAGCCCCAGCATTTT
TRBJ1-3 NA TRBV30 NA CAWDDPGIGGNTIYF TGTGCCTGGGACGACCCAGGGATCGGTGGAAACACCATATATTTT
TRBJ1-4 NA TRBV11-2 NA CASSLNRDEKLFF TGTGCCAGCAGCTTGAATAGGGACGAAAAACTGTTTTTT
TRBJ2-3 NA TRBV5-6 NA CASRFYSTDTQYF TGTGCCAGCAGATTTTATAGCACAGATACGCAGTATTTT
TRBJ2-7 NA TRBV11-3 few CASSSGPFVEQYF TGTGCCAGCAGCTCGGGACCTTTCGTAGAGCAGTACTTC
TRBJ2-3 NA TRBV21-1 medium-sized CASTSGLAGAPSTDTQYF TGTGCCAGCACCTCGGGACTAGCGGGGGCCCCTAGCACAGATACGCAGTATTTT
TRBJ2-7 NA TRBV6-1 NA CASSERGKASYEQYF TGTGCCAGCAGTGAGCGAGGGAAGGCAAGCTACGAGCAGTACTTC
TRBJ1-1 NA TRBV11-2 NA CASSLSGSSSRRNTEAFF TGTGCCAGCAGCTTATCAGGATCATCCTCCCGACGGAACACTGAAGCTTTCTTT
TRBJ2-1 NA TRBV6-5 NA CASSYSLLGVFEQFF TGTGCCAGCAGTTACTCGTTGTTAGGGGTTTTTGAGCAGTTCTTC